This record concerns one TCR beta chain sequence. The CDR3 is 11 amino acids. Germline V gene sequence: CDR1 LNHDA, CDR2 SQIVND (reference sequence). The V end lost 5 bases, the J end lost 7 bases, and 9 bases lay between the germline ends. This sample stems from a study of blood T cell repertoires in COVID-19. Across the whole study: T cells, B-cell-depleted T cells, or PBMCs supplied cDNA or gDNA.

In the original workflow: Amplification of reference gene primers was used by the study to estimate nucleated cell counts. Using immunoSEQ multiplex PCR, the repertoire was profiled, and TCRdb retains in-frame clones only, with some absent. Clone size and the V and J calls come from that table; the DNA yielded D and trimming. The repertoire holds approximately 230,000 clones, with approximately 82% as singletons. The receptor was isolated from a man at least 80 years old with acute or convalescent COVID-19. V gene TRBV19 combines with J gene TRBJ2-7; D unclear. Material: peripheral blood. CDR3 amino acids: CASSGLTEQYF. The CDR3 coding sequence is TGTGCCAGTAGTGGGCTGACGGAGCAGTACTTC. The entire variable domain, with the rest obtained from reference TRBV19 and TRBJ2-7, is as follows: DGGITQSPKYLFRKEGQNVTLSCEQNLNHDAMYWYRQDPGQGLRLIYYSQIVNDFQKGDIAEGYSVSREKKESFPLTVTSAQKNPTAFYLCASSGLTEQYFGPGTRLTVT.